Presented here are 31 T cell receptor beta chains from one specimen sequenced in a study of identical twins. TCRdb re-analysed the 5' RACE reads in MiXCR, keeping a single row per CDR3 protein. The profile shows roughly 230,000 distinct CDR3 sequences, about 8.5% of them singletons. This same sample was also part of a study on yellow fever vaccine responses in identical twins.

The sequenced sample was CD8+ T cells sorted from blood. The receptors originated from a woman under 30 in good health.

This clonotype was counted many times. The chain combines TRBV7-9 with TRBJ2-4; weak D call: TRBD1 (6 bases). CDR3 length: 14 amino acids. Trimming removed 5 bases at V and 4 bases at J, with 12 bases between. Germline V gene sequence: CDR1 SEHNR, CDR2 FQNEAQ (reference sequence). CDR3 nucleotide sequence: TGTGCCAGCAGCCCCGGGACACTTAAAAACATTCAGTACTTC. Translated, it gives CASSPGTLKNIQYF.

This clonotype has more than one count but fewer than ten. The chain has TRBV18 and TRBJ1-4, with TRBD1 matching over 8 bases. This CDR3 is built from 16 residues. V was clipped by 2 bases and J by 7 bases; unmatched bases: 9. Germline CDR1 reads KGHSH; CDR2 reads LQKENI. Here the CDR3 reads CASSPYRRTGSEKLFF. The CDR3, as DNA: TGTGCCAGCTCACCATACCGGAGGACAGGGAGTGAAAAACTGTTTTTT.

This clonotype was found many times. In nucleotides, the CDR3 is TGTGCCAGCAGTGACTCTAGCGGGAGCTACAATGAGCAGTTCTTC. Encoded protein: CASSDSSGSYNEQFF. The V call is TRBV6-4, the J call TRBJ2-1; TRBD2 matches 9 bases. The CDR3 length is 15 residues. The ends lost 0 bases at V and 3 bases at J; junction bases unmatched: 0. The germline CDR1 and CDR2 sequences are MRHNA and SNTAGT.

The genes are TRBV5-1 and TRBJ2-1; D is unresolved. CDR3 size: 14 residues. Germline lookup yields CDR1 SGHRS and CDR2 YFSETQ. Trimming took 2 bases from V and 0 from J, leaving 6 bases between them. The DNA for the CDR3 is TGCGCCAGCAGCTTCAGTACCTCCTACAATGAGCAGTTCTTC. As protein: CASSFSTSYNEQFF. Complete variable domain (other parts from reference TRBV5-1 and TRBJ2-1): KAGVTQTPRYLIKTRGQQVTLSCSPISGHRSVSWYQQTPGQGLQFLFEYFSETQRNKGNFPGRFSGRQFSNSRSEMNVSTLELGDSALYLCASSFSTSYNEQFFGPGTRLTVL.

The count of this clonotype is one. This chain uses TRBV6-5 with TRBJ2-6; D gene unclear. This CDR3 has 15 residues. V lost 0 bases, J lost 4 bases, and 7 bases lay in between. Germline V gene sequence: CDR1 MNHEY, CDR2 SVGAGI. The CDR3 coding sequence is TGTGCCAGCAGTTACTCTTGGGCCGGGGCCAACGTCCTGACTTTC. It encodes CASSYSWAGANVLTF.

The chain employs TRBV7-9 and TRBJ2-7, with 7 bases matching TRBD1. The CDR3 length is 14 residues. Trimming removed 3 bases from V and 2 bases from J; junction bases left unmatched: 4. CDR1 and CDR2 from the germline V gene are SEHNR and FQNEAQ (reference sequence). The CDR3 DNA reads as TGTGCCAGCAGCTTCCGGGACAGAGCCTACGAGCAGTACTTC. Translation: CASSFRDRAYEQYF.

This clonotype was counted at least ten times. The chain has TRBV10-3 and TRBJ2-7; 13 nucleotides match TRBD2. In germline, CDR1 is ENHRY, CDR2 SYGVKD. CDR3 length: 15 amino acids. With V trimmed by 6 bases and J by 3 bases, 5 bases remained unmatched. The CDR3: CAIRGTSGEYYEQYF. DNA for the CDR3: TGTGCCATCAGGGGGACTAGCGGGGAATACTACGAGCAGTACTTC.

This clonotype was observed at least ten times. The chain is built from TRBV28 and TRBJ2-1; no reliable D call. Trimming cost V 3 bases and J 3 bases, with 9 bases left between them. The germline CDR1 and CDR2 sequences are MDHEN and SYDVKM. This CDR3 comprises 14 residues. CDR3 region: CASSFRGFYNEQFF. Written as DNA, the CDR3 is TGTGCCAGCAGTTTTCGAGGATTCTACAATGAGCAGTTCTTC.

This chain uses TRBV6-5 with TRBJ2-7, with D maybe TRBD1 (6 bases). V shed 3 bases and J shed 0 bases, with 12 bases lying between them. This CDR3 has 15 amino acids. Germline lookup yields CDR1 MNHEY and CDR2 SVGAGI. Written as DNA, the CDR3 is TGTGCCAGCAGTTATGACAGGCCTCACTCCTACGAGCAGTACTTC. Encoded protein: CASSYDRPHSYEQYF.

In its sample, this clonotype was seen many times. V usage is TRBV20-1 and J usage is TRBJ2-7, with TRBD2 identical over 9 bases. There are 16 residues in the CDR3. Germline CDR1 and CDR2: DFQATT and SNEGSKA (reference sequence). V was clipped by 0 bases and J by 0 bases; unmatched bases: 6. The CDR3 DNA reads TGCAGTGCTAGAGATCTGACTAGCGGAACCTCCTACGAGCAGTACTTC. Amino acid sequence: CSARDLTSGTSYEQYF.

On this clonotype: Since a much larger clone is just one base distant, this may be a read error. The chain links TRBV7-9 to TRBJ2-7; D not resolved. This CDR3 spans 14 amino acids. V lost 2 bases, J lost 0 bases, and 8 bases lay in between. Germline lookup yields CDR1 SEHNR and CDR2 FQNEAQ (reference sequence). CDR3 in DNA: TGTGCCAGCAGCTTAACTGGCTGCTCCTACGAGCAGTACTTC. Amino acid sequence: CASSLTGCSYEQYF.

This clonotype was counted a few times. The chain employs TRBV12-3 or TRBV12-4 and TRBJ1-5; D gene ambiguous. The CDR3 loop spans 14 amino acids. Between the trimmed V and J ends, which lost 3 bases and 3 bases, there was a span of 9 bases. The CDR3 DNA reads TGTGCCAGCAGTTTGGGAGACTACAATCAGCCCCAGCATTTT. As protein: CASSLGDYNQPQHF.

This clonotype was seen a few times. The chain is built from TRBV20-1 and TRBJ2-3; 11 positions agree with TRBD2. CDR1 DFQATT and CDR2 SNEGSKA come from the germline V gene (reference sequence). Losses at the gene ends were 1 base for V and 0 bases for J; bases not matched to a gene: 6. There are 17 residues in the CDR3. DNA for the CDR3: TGCAGTGCTAGAGTTGGTAGCGGGGGGGCCAGCACAGATACGCAGTATTTT. Translated, it gives CSARVGSGGASTDTQYF.

In this sample, this clonotype turned up many times. The CDR3 loop reads CASSPPGGEHTQYF. DNA of the CDR3: TGTGCCAGCAGTCCGCCGGGAGGGGAGCATACGCAGTATTTT. The rearrangement uses TRBV12-3 or TRBV12-4 and TRBJ2-3, with TRBD2 identical over 8 bases. V dropped 5 bases and J dropped 7; count of bases not matched to a gene: 8. The length of the CDR3 is 14 residues.

This clonotype was counted ten times or more. The chain recombines TRBV7-8 with TRBJ2-7; D is unresolved. Germline-derived CDR1 and CDR2 are SGHVS and FQNEAQ. V was clipped by 0 bases and J by 5 bases, with 14 bases between them. The length of the CDR3 is 15 residues. CDR3 residues: CASSLASADENEQYF. DNA of the CDR3: TGTGCCAGCAGCTTAGCATCGGCCGACGAGAACGAGCAGTACTTC.

This clonotype came up a few times. This chain uses TRBV15 with TRBJ2-7; 10 bases fit TRBD2. The CDR3 runs 17 residues. CDR1 is LNHNV, CDR2 YYDKDF, per germline (reference sequence). The V segment lost 1 base and the J segment 2 bases; nucleotides outside the gene matches: 8. The CDR3 region has the DNA TGTGCCACCAGCAGAGGTCCTAGAGCGGGAGGGCCCTACGAGCAGTACTTC. Its translation: CATSRGPRAGGPYEQYF.

This clonotype has at least ten counts. V and J are TRBV7-8 and TRBJ2-7, with TRBD2 matching over 7 bases. This CDR3 spans 14 amino acids. Germline CDR1 is SGHVS and CDR2 is FQNEAQ. V dropped 2 bases and J dropped 5; count of bases not matched to a gene: 6. CDR3 loop: CASSLLDLADEQYF. Here the CDR3 DNA reads TGTGCCAGCAGCTTACTGGATCTAGCGGACGAGCAGTACTTC.

In its sample, this clonotype was seen a few times. CDR3 sequence reads: CASSLVGGPGELFF. DNA for the CDR3: TGTGCCAGCAGCTTAGTAGGGGGCCCCGGGGAGCTGTTTTTT. The chain recombines TRBV7-2 with TRBJ2-2, with 7 nucleotides matching TRBD1. V dropped 1 base and J dropped 6; count of bases not matched to a gene: 2. CDR3 size: 14 residues. Per the germline V gene, CDR1 is SGHTA and CDR2 is FQGNSA.

This clonotype has ten or more counts. The gene calls are TRBV29-1 and TRBJ2-1, with D perhaps matching TRBD1 (6 bases). This CDR3 has 12 amino acids. Trimming pared 2 bases from V and 7 bases from J, leaving 9 bases between. The germline V gene has CDR1 SQVTM and CDR2 ANQGSEA. The CDR3: CSVEPQGNEQFF. The CDR3 region has the DNA TGCAGCGTTGAACCCCAGGGGAATGAGCAGTTCTTC.

The chain couples TRBV27 to TRBJ2-7, with 10 positions matching TRBD1. Germline CDR1 and CDR2: MNHEY and SMNVEV (reference sequence). The CDR3 extends over 15 amino acids. Trimming at V came to 5 bases and at J to 5 bases, leaving 9 bases not matched to a gene. Here the CDR3 reads CASSLTAGTGDEQYF. In nucleotides, the CDR3 is TGTGCCAGCAGTCTTACGGCCGGGACAGGGGACGAGCAGTACTTC.

This clonotype was found many times. The chain employs TRBV4-3 and TRBJ2-7; D not resolved. Germline CDR1 LGHNA, CDR2 YSLEER. This CDR3 comprises 14 residues. Trimming removed 1 base at V and 1 base at J, with 8 bases between. Written as DNA, the CDR3 is TGCGCCAGCAGCCAAGGGCTAGTATCCTACGAGCAGTACTTC. This codes for CASSQGLVSYEQYF.

This sequence joins TRBV15 and TRBJ2-3; D is possibly TRBD1 (5 bases). The CDR3 loop spans 15 amino acids. Germline loops: CDR1 LNHNV, CDR2 YYDKDF (reference sequence). Between the trimmed V and J ends, which lost 3 bases and 1 base, there was a span of 11 bases. The CDR3 reads CATSRTTGGTDTQYF. CDR3 nucleotides: TGTGCCACCAGCAGGACCACAGGCGGCACAGATACGCAGTATTTT. Full variable domain (rest looked up from reference TRBV15 and TRBJ2-3): DAMVIQNPRYQVTQFGKPVTLSCSQTLNHNVMYWYQQKSSQAPKLLFHYYDKDFNNEADTPDNFQSRRPNTSFCFLDIRSPGLGDTAMYLCATSRTTGGTDTQYFGPGTRLTVL.

The V call is TRBV5-1, the J call TRBJ2-7, with 8 bases identical to TRBD1. After removal of 1 base from V and 3 bases from J, the junction contained 12 bases not matched to a gene. The CDR3 is 17 residues long. CDR1 SGHRS and CDR2 YFSETQ come from the germline V gene. In DNA, the CDR3 is TGCGCCAGCAGCTTGAAAACAGGGGGTCCCGCCGACTACGAGCAGTACTTC. It is translated as CASSLKTGGPADYEQYF.

The chain carries TRBV9 and TRBJ2-3, with 11 bases fitting TRBD2. The V and J ends lost 0 bases and 0 bases, in that order; junction bases with no gene match: 6. From germline, CDR1 is SGDLS and CDR2 YYNGEE. This CDR3 comprises 18 residues. The DNA of the CDR3 is TGTGCCAGCAGCGTAGACCCTAGCGGGGGGACTAGCACAGATACGCAGTATTTT. Translating it yields CASSVDPSGGTSTDTQYF.

The rearrangement uses TRBV5-1 and TRBJ2-7; unclear D gene. Trimming pared 2 bases from V and 2 bases from J, leaving 8 bases between. Looked up from germline, CDR1 is SGHRS and CDR2 is YFSETQ. This CDR3 contains 13 residues. The CDR3 loop is CASSLQRTYEQYF. CDR3 DNA: TGCGCCAGCAGCTTACAGCGAACCTACGAGCAGTACTTC.

This clonotype was detected only a few times. The chain employs TRBV27 and TRBJ1-1; D unresolved. Trimming left V 5 bases short and J 2 bases short, with 12 bases between. The CDR3 consists of 14 residues. Germline V CDR1 and CDR2: MNHEY, SMNVEV (reference sequence). The chain's CDR3 is CASSTSPGNTEAFF. CDR3 DNA: TGTGCCAGCAGTACCTCCCCGGGAAACACTGAAGCTTTCTTT.

The gene calls are TRBV6-2 or TRBV6-3 and TRBJ1-6; 8 positions agree with TRBD1. Germline V lookup: CDR1 MNHEY, CDR2 SVGEGT. Trimming removed 2 bases from V and 11 bases from J; junction bases left unmatched: 8. The CDR3 length is 15 residues. CDR3 sequence (DNA): TGTGCCAGCAGTTACAACCCGACAGGGGATCCACCCCTCCACTTT. Protein sequence: CASSYNPTGDPPLHF.

This clonotype was recorded many times. The chain employs TRBV5-1 and TRBJ2-4; 7 nucleotides align to TRBD1. The germline V gene encodes CDR1 SGHRS and CDR2 YFSETQ. V lost 2 bases to trimming and J lost 16 bases; unmatched junction nucleotides: 15. The length of the CDR3 is 14 residues. The CDR3 region is CASSFSVVGDRLYF. CDR3 nucleotides: TGCGCCAGCAGCTTCTCGGTCGTCGGGGACAGACTCTACTTC.

This clonotype has more than one count but fewer than ten. This sequence joins TRBV27 and TRBJ2-2; D may be TRBD1 (5 bases). Germline V CDR1 and CDR2: MNHEY, SMNVEV (reference sequence). The CDR3 totals 16 residues. Trimming left V 4 bases short and J 5 bases short, with 17 bases between. CDR3 region: CASSYETYQGTGELFF. DNA of the CDR3: TGTGCCAGCAGTTACGAAACATACCAGGGAACCGGGGAGCTGTTTTTT.

The sample holds many counts of this clonotype. V usage is TRBV29-1 and J usage is TRBJ2-2; D possibly corresponds to TRBD2 (5 bases). Germline V gene data show CDR1 as SQVTM and CDR2 as ANQGSEA. This CDR3 has 13 amino acids. V was clipped by 7 bases and J by 6 bases, with 15 bases between them. In DNA, the CDR3 is TGCAGCGCAGCCACAACGGAGGCCGGGGAGCTGTTTTTT. The encoded protein is CSAATTEAGELFF.

V gene TRBV29-1 combines with J gene TRBJ2-7, with 10 bases identical to TRBD1. The CDR3 is 12 amino acids. The V gene end was trimmed by 7 bases and the J gene end by 6 bases; junction bases not matched to a gene: 6. The germline CDR1 and CDR2 sequences are SQVTM and ANQGSEA. The CDR3 loop reads CSACGQGGEQYF. The CDR3 bases are TGCAGCGCCTGCGGACAGGGGGGCGAGCAGTACTTC.